Here is one TCR beta chain with its context. The data derive from a study of blood T cell repertoires in COVID-19. Study at large: Sites in the United States, Italy and Spain provided acute and convalescent COVID-19 samples.

Data came from immunoSEQ multiplex PCR; TCRdb stores just in-frame clones and leaves some out. The sample carries approximately 70,000 clones, just over 70% recorded once. Adults between roughly 18 and 100 years of age took part from 24 US areas. Someone with COVID-19 had been met by exposed participants within 2 weeks before study entry. The CDR3 totals 15 residues. V was cut by 6 bases and J by 0 bases, with 13 bases left in between. Germline V gene sequence: CDR1 MNHEY, CDR2 SVGAGI. Sequenced: PBMCs or T cells enriched from blood (not recorded which). This clonotype was sampled from a woman aged 55-70 years who had been exposed to COVID-19. This chain uses TRBV6-5 with TRBJ2-3, with a weak D call TRBD1 (6 bases). CDR3 in DNA: TGTGCCAGCAGAAGACAGGTCGCCAGCACAGATACGCAGTATTTT. It translates to CASRRQVASTDTQYF.